This TCR beta chain was sequenced during a study of blood T cell repertoires in COVID-19. The overall study: T cells, B-cell-depleted T cells, or PBMCs provided the cDNA or gDNA that served as material.

In the authors' methods: Amplifying reference gene primers gave estimates of nucleated cell counts. Sequenced by immunoSEQ multiplex PCR; TCRdb stores in-frame clones only, minus some. V and J calls and clone size are given by that table; D and trimming were obtained from the DNA. Among around 150,000 clones listed, over 75% were seen once. The sequence came from a woman aged 60-75 years with active COVID-19. The sequencing sample was made of peripheral blood.

In DNA form, the CDR3 reads TGTGCCACTAGCGGTTCCCAAGAGACCCAGTACTTC. It is translated as CATSGSQETQYF. V is TRBV28 and J is TRBJ2-5; TRBD2 agrees at 7 bases. V gave up 10 bases and J gave up 1 base; unmatched junction bases: 3. From germline, CDR1 is MDHEN and CDR2 SYDVKM. The CDR3 is 12 residues long.